This TCR beta chain comes out of a study of post-analysis software for immune sequencing data. As for the study in general: Clinical courses comprised relapsing-remitting, secondary progressive and progressive-relapsing multiple sclerosis.

About this clonotype: What it recognizes is unknown.

Prepared TCR beta cDNA libraries contained unique molecular identifiers. The authors obtained approximately 460,000 cDNA molecules from approximately 0.91 to 9.4 million T cells. Each CDR3 protein gets one entry after TCRdb re-called the PCR reads with MiXCR. Among roughly 400,000 distinct CDR3 sequences, 39% were seen once, and the ten largest hold 7.6%. General observations from the study: Normalized Chao1 diversity in multiple sclerosis patients fell significantly below that of controls. Patients used five TRBV segments, including TRBV5-6, TRBV5-1 and TRBV20-1, more often than controls. Samples from a shared batch, those prepared together, strongly co-clustered by F measure.

The CDR3 loop spans 18 amino acids. The junction had 9 bases not matched to a gene; V was cut back by 1 base and J by 0 bases. The clonotype was recovered from a girl aged 2-10 years with multiple sclerosis. The rearrangement joins TRBV12-3 or TRBV12-4 to TRBJ2-1; 7 bases fit TRBD2. The sequencing sample was made of blood. CDR3 protein: CASSLDWGGLSSYNEQFF. The CDR3 DNA sequence: TGTGCCAGCAGTTTAGATTGGGGGGGACTGAGCTCCTACAATGAGCAGTTCTTC.